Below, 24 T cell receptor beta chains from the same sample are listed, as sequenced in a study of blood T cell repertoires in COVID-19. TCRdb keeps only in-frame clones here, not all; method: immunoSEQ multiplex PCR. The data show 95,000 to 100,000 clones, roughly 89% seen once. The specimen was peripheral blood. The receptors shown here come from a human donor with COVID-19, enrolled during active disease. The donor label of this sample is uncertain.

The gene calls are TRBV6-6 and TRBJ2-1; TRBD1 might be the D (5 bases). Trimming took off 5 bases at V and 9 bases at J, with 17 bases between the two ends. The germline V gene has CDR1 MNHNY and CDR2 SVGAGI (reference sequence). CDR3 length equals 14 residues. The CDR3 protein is CASSQVSQGTEQFF. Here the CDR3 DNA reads TGTGCCAGCAGTCAAGTAAGTCAGGGCACTGAGCAGTTCTTC.

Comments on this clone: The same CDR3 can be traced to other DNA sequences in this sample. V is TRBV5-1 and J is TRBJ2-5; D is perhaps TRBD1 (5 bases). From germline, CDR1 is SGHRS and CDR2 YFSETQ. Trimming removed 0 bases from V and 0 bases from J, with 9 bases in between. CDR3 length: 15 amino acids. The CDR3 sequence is CASSLARGYQETQYF. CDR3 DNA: TGCGCCAGCAGCTTGGCTAGGGGCTACCAAGAGACCCAGTACTTC.

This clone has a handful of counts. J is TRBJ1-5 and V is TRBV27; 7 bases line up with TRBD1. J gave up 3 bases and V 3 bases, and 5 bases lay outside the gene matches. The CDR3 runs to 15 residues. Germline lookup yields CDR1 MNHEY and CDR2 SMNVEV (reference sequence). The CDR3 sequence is CASSLTTGHNQPQHF. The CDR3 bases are TGTGCCAGCAGTTTGACGACAGGGCACAATCAGCCCCAGCATTTT.

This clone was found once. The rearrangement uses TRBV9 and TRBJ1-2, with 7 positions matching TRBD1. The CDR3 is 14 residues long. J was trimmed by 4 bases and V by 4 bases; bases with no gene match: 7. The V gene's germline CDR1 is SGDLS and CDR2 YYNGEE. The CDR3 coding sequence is TGTGCCAGCAGCCCACAGGGACAGTTCTATGGCTACACCTTC. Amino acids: CASSPQGQFYGYTF.

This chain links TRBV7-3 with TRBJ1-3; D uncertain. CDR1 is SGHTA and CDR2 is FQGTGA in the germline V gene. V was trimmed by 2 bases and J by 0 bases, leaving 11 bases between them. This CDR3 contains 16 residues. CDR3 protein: CASSLSTPYSGNTIYF. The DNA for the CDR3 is TGTGCCAGCAGCTTATCGACTCCTTACTCTGGAAACACCATATATTTT.

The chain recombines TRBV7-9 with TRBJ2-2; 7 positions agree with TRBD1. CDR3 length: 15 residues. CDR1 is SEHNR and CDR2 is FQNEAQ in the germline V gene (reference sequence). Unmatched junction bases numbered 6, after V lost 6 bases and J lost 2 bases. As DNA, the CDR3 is TGTGCCAGCAGTCGAGGGACAGCAAACACCGGGGAGCTGTTTTTT. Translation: CASSRGTANTGELFF. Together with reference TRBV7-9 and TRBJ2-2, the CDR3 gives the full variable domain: DTGVSQNPRHKITKRGQNVTFRCDPISEHNRLYWYRQTLGQGPEFLTYFQNEAQLEKSRLLSDRFSAERPKGSFSTLEIQRTEQGDSAMYLCASSRGTANTGELFFGEGSRLTVL.

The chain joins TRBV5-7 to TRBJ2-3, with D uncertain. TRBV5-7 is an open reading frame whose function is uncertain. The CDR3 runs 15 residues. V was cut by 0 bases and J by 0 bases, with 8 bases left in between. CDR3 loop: CASSLGPFSTDTQYF. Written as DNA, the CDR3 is TGTGCCAGCAGCTTGGGGCCGTTTAGCACAGATACGCAGTATTTT.

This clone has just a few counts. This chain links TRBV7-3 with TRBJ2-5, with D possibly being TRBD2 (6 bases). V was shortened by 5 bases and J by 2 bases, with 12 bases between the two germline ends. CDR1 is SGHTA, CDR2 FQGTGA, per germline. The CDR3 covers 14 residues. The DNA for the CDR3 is TGTGCCAGCAGCCCAGGGACTTTGCAAGAGACCCAGTACTTC. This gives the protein CASSPGTLQETQYF. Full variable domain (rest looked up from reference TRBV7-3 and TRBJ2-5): GAGVSQTPSNKVTEKGKYVELRCDPISGHTALYWYRQSLGQGPEFLIYFQGTGAADDSGLPNDRFFAVRPEGSVSTLKIQRTERGDSAVYLCASSPGTLQETQYFGPGTRLLVL.

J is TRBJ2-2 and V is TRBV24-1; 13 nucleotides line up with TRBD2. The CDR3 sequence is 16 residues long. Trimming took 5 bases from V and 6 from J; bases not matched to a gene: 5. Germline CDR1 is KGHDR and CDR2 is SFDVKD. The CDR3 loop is CATSATSGRAPGELFF. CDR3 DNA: TGTGCCACCAGTGCAACTAGCGGGAGGGCCCCCGGGGAGCTGTTTTTT.

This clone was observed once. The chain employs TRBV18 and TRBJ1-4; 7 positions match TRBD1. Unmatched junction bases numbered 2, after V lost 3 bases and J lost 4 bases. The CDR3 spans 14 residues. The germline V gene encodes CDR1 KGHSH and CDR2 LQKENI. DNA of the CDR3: TGTGCCAGCTCACCCCAGGGGGATAATGAAAAACTGTTTTTT. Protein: CASSPQGDNEKLFF.

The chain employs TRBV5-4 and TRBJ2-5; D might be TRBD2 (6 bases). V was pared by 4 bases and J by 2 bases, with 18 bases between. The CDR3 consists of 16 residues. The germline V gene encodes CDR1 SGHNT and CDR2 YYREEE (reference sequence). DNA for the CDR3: TGTGCCAGCAGCGAAGGGATGTTAGCGGCACAAGAGACCCAGTACTTC. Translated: CASSEGMLAAQETQYF.

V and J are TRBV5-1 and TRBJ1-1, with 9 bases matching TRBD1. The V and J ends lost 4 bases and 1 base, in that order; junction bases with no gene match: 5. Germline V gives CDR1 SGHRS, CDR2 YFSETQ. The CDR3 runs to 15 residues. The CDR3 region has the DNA TGCGCCAGCAGCACCTTACAGGGGGCGAACACTGAAGCTTTCTTT. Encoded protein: CASSTLQGANTEAFF.

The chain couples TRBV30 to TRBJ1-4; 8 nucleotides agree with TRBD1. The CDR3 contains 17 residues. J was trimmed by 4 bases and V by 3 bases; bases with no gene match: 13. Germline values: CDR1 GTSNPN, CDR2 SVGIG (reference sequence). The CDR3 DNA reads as TGTGCCTGGAGCGGGAGTACAGGGGGATTATATAATGAAAAACTGTTTTTT. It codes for CAWSGSTGGLYNEKLFF.

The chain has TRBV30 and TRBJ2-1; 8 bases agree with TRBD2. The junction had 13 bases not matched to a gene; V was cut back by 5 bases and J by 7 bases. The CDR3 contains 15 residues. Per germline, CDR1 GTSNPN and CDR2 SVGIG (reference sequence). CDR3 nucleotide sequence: TGTGCCTGGGCCCGGGAGGGGACATTACTAAATGAGCAGTTCTTC. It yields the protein CAWAREGTLLNEQFF.

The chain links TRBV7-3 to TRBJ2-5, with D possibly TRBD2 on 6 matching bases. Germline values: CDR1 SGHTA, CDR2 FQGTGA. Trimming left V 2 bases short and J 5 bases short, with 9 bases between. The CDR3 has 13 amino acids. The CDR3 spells CASSLGGLETQYF. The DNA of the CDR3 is TGTGCCAGCAGCTTAGGAGGGCTCGAGACCCAGTACTTC.

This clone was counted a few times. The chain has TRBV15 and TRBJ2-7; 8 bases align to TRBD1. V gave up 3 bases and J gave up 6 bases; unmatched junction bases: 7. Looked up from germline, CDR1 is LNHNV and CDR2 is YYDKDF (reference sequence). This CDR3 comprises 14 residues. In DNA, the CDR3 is TGTGCCACCAGCAGGGGCAGGGGGCTGGTCGAGCAGTACTTC. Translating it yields CATSRGRGLVEQYF.

This CDR3 reads CASLGPGLAEDTQYF. In DNA, the CDR3 is TGTGCCAGCCTGGGTCCGGGACTAGCGGAGGATACGCAGTATTTT. The chain recombines TRBV2 with TRBJ2-3, with TRBD2 matching over 11 bases. Unmatched junction bases numbered 10, after V lost 8 bases and J lost 6 bases. Germline V CDR1 and CDR2: SNHLY, FYNNEI. The CDR3 consists of 15 residues.

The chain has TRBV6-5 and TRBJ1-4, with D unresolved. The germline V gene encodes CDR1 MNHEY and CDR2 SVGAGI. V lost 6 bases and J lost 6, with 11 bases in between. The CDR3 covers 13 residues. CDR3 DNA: TGTGCCAGCAGCCCCATACGGGATGAAAAACTGTTTTTT. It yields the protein CASSPIRDEKLFF.

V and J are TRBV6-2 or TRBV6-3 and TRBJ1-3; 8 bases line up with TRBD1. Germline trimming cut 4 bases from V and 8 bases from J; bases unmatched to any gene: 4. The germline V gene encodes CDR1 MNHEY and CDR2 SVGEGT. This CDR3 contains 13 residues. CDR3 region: CASSSGQGDTIYF. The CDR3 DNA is TGTGCCAGCAGTTCAGGACAGGGAGACACCATATATTTT.

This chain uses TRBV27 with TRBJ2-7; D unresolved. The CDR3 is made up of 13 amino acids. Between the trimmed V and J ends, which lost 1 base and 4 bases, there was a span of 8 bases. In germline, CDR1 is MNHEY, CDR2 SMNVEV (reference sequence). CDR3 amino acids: CASSLFWRYEQYF. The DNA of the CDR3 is TGTGCCAGCAGTTTATTTTGGCGGTACGAGCAGTACTTC.

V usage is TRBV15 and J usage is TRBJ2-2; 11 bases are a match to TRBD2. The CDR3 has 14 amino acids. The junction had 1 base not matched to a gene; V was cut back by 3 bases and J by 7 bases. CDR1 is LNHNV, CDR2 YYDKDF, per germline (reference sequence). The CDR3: CATSSGTSGGELFF. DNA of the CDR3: TGTGCCACCAGCAGTGGGACTAGCGGCGGGGAGCTGTTTTTT.

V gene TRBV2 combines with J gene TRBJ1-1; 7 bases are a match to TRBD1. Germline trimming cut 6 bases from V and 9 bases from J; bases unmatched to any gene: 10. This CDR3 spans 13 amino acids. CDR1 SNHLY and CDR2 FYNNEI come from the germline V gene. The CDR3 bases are TGTGCCAGCAGAAACACAGGGGATAAAAAAGCTTTCTTT. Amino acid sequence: CASRNTGDKKAFF.

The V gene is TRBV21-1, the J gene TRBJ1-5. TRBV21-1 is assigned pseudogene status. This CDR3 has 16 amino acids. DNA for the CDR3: TGTGCCAGCAGCAAAGAGGGGGGGGCCCGCAATCAGCCCCAGCATTTT. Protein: CASSKEGGARNQPQHF.

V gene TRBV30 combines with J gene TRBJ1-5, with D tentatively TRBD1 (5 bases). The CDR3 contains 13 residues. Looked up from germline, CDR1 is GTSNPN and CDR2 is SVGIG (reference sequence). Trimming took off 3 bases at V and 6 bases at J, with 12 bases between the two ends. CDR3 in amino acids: CAWSPGGGQPQHF. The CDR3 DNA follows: TGTGCCTGGAGCCCCGGGGGAGGTCAGCCCCAGCATTTT.